The TCR beta chain under discussion was sequenced for a study of technical replicates of blood from a few donors. The V gene lost 0 bases and the J gene lost 5 bases, with 10 bases spanning the gap. Germline V gene data show CDR1 as LNHNV and CDR2 as YYDKDF (reference sequence). This CDR3 contains 14 residues. This clone was observed a single time. Generated by immunoSEQ multiplex PCR, the TCRdb table keeps only in-frame clones and is missing some. Of approximately 60,000 clones in the sample, 87% are singletons; the top ten hold more than 4.5%. The rearrangement links TRBV15 to TRBJ1-2; no clear D gene. Sequenced: PBMCs. The clonotype comes from a human donor in good health. Some clones in this sample may be carry-over from other donors' samples. The CDR3 protein is CATSRDASDYGYTF. CDR3 bases: TGTGCCACCAGCAGAGATGCGTCCGATTATGGCTACACCTTC.